This TCR beta chain emerged from a study of regulatory T cells in long-lasting Graves disease. Findings and caveats of the study: Gene preferences differed: TRBV28, TRBJ1-2, TRBJ2-5 in persistent cases.

Time point indicated: newly diagnosed GD, antithyroid drugs for less than 3 months. Making the TCR library involved RNA that had been extracted from PBMCs. HTBI primers from iRepertoire and Arm-PCR of CDR3 regions yielded the TCR beta libraries. One entry per CDR3 protein, called by TCRdb with MiXCR from the multiplex PCR reads. The table shows some 450,000 distinct CDR3 sequences, with 15% to 20% occurring only once. Trimming removed 2 bases at V and 5 bases at J, with 7 bases between. From germline, CDR1 is SNHLY and CDR2 FYNNEI. This CDR3 spans 13 amino acids. The table lists this clonotype with many counts. Its antigen is not known. These data were likewise used in another study, on T cells in Graves' hyperthyroidism and ophthalmopathy.

This TCR was recovered from a woman in her 30s with Graves disease. The rearrangement joins TRBV2 to TRBJ2-1; D unresolved. Sample: peripheral blood mononuclear cells (PBMCs), taken at new diagnosis, from a patient treated with antithyroid drugs. The CDR3 here is CASSEQTHNEQFF. CDR3 sequence (DNA): TGTGCCAGCAGTGAACAGACACACAATGAGCAGTTCTTC.